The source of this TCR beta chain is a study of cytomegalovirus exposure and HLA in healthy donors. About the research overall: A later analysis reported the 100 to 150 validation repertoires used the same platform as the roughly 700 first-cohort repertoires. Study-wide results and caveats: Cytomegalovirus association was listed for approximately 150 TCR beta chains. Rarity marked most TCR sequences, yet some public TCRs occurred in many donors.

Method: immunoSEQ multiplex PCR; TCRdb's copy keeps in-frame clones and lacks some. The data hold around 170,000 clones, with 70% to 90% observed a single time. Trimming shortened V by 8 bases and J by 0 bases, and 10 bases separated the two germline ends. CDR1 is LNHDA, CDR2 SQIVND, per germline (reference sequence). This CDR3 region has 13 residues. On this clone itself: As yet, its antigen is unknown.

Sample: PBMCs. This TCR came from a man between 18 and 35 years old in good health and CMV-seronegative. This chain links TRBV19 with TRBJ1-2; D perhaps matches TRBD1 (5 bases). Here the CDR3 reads CASSRETNYGYTF. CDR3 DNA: TGTGCCAGTTCCAGGGAAACTAACTATGGCTACACCTTC.